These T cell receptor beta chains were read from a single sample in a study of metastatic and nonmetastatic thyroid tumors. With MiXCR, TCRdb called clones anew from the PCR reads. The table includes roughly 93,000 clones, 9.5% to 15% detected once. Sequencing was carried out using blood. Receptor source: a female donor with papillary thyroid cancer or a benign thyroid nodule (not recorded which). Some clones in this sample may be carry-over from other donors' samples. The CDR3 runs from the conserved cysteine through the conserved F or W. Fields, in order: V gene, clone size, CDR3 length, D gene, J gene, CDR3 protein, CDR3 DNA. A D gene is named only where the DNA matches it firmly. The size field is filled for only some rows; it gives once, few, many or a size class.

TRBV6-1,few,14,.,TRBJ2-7,CASSREQGSYEQYF,TGTGCCAGCAGCCGCGAACAGGGCTCCTACGAGCAGTACTTC
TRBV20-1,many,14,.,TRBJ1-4,CSARKAAANEKLFF,TGCAGTGCTAGGAAGGCCGCGGCTAATGAAAAACTGTTTTTT
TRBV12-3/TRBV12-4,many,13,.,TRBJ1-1,CASSTRVNTEAFF,TGTGCCAGCAGTACACGGGTAAACACTGAAGCTTTCTTT
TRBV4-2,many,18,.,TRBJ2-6,CASSRGGEENSGANVLTF,TGTGCCAGCAGCCGCGGTGGGGAAGAGAACTCTGGGGCCAACGTCCTGACTTTC
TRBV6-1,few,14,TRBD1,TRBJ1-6,CASTRTGVNSPLHF,TGTGCCAGCACCAGGACAGGGGTTAATTCGCCCCTCCACTTT
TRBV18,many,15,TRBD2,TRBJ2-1,CASSPRGLAGGNQFF,TGTGCCAGCTCACCACGGGGACTAGCGGGAGGAAATCAGTTCTTC
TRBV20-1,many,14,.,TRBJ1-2,CSARDPRDLYGYTF,TGCAGTGCTAGAGATCCCAGGGACCTCTATGGCTACACCTTC
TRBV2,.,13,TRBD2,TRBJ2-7,CASVGGISYEQYF,TGTGCCAGCGTCGGGGGGATCTCCTACGAGCAGTACTTC
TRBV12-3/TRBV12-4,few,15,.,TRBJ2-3,CASSLGGIETDTQYF,TGTGCCAGCAGTTTGGGCGGAATTGAGACAGATACGCAGTATTTT
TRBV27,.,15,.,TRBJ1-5,CASSHLCTNNQPQHF,TGTGCCAGCAGTCACCTATGTACCAACAATCAGCCCCAGCATTTT
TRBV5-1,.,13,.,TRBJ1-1,CASSLWGDTEAFF,TGCGCCAGCAGCTTGTGGGGAGACACTGAAGCTTTCTTT
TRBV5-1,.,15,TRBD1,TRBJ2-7,CASSFRWDSRDEQYF,TGCGCCAGCAGCTTTCGATGGGACAGTAGGGACGAGCAGTACTTC
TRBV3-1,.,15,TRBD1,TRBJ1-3,CASSLRTGRGNTIYF,TGTGCCAGCAGCCTTCGGACAGGGCGAGGAAACACCATATATTTT
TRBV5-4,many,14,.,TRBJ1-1,CASSLRQANTEAFF,TGTGCCAGCAGCTTGCGTCAAGCGAACACTGAAGCTTTCTTT
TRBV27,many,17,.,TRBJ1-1,CASSFRRQDLMNTEAFF,TGTGCCAGCAGCTTCCGTCGGCAGGACCTCATGAACACTGAAGCTTTCTTT
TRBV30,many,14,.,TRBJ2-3,CAWNGPGRTDTQYF,TGTGCCTGGAACGGCCCAGGGCGGACAGATACGCAGTATTTT
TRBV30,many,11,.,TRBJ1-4,CAGRLNEKLFF,TGTGCCGGGAGATTAAATGAAAAACTGTTTTTT
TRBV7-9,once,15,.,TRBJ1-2,CASGVSGCARNGYTF,TGTGCCAGCGGCGTATCCGGGTGTGCAAGGAACGGCTACACCTTC
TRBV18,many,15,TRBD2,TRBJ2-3,CASSPPGLAGDTQYF,TGTGCCAGCTCCCCCCCGGGACTAGCGGGAGACACGCAGTATTTT
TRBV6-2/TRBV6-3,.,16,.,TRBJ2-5,CASMRLPRDWGETQYF,TGTGCCAGCATGAGGCTTCCACGGGACTGGGGTGAGACCCAGTACTTC
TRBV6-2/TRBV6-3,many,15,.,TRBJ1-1,CASSYELGRYTEAFF,TGTGCCAGCAGTTACGAGCTAGGGCGATACACTGAAGCTTTCTTT
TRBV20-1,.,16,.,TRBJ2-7,CSSRAHGIGSSYEQYF,TGCAGTTCTAGAGCCCACGGTATCGGGAGCTCCTACGAGCAGTACTTC
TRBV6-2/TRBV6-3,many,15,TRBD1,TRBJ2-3,CASTDRGGATDTQYF,TGTGCCAGCACCGACAGGGGGGGGGCCACAGATACGCAGTATTTT
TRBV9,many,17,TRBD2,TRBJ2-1,CASSVGPTSGRYNEQFF,TGTGCCAGCAGCGTAGGTCCGACTAGCGGGAGGTACAATGAGCAGTTCTTC
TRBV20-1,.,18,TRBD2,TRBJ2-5,CSARGLRSGRGFGETQYF,TGCAGTGCTAGAGGCCTTAGGAGCGGGAGGGGATTTGGAGAGACCCAGTACTTC
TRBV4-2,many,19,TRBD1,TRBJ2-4,CASSPGPFLYGTGGHIQYF,TGTGCCAGCAGCCCTGGCCCATTCCTTTACGGGACAGGGGGGCACATTCAGTACTTC
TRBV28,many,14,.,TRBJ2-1,CASSPTGSYNEQFF,TGTGCCAGCAGCCCAACGGGGTCCTACAATGAGCAGTTCTTC